This entry concerns a single T cell receptor beta chain. Its antigen is still unknown. This sample was included in a study of CD8+ T cells in alopecia areata. Study details: Tofacitinib therapy took 6 to 18 months; 6 months off drug came after.

Germline assignment: CDR1 SGHNT and CDR2 YENEEA. V lost 5 bases and J lost 8, with 15 bases in between. There are 14 residues in the CDR3. The study, taken as a whole, reports: Uncertainty remains about how baseline CD8+ expansion links to response, with one nonresponder. It was observed that many expanded lesional clones persisted in scalp and blood during tofacitinib.

Reverse transcribed after extraction, RNA yielded cDNA as the sequencing template. Using immunoSEQ multiplex PCR, the repertoire was profiled, and TCRdb retains in-frame clones only, with some absent. This sample has some 130,000 clones, with roughly 54% found just once. Treatment: oral pan-JAK inhibitor, 5-10 mg twice daily. Researchers picked out CD4+ and CD8+ T cells from PBMCs by sorting. The sequencing used CD8+ T cells sorted from blood, collected at week 4, from a patient treated with tofacitinib. The chain is built from TRBV11-3 and TRBJ2-2; no clear D gene. The origin of this receptor is a human donor with alopecia areata. CDR3 sequence reads: CASSQTPEAGELFF. The CDR3 DNA sequence: TGTGCCAGCAGCCAGACGCCCGAGGCGGGGGAGCTGTTTTTT.